These 8 T cell receptor beta chains were sequenced from one sample in a study of blood T cell repertoires in COVID-19. Profiling relied on immunoSEQ multiplex PCR, and the TCRdb table lists in-frame clones only, not all of them. The data contain 70,000 to 95,000 clones, approximately 88% of them singletons. Sequenced input: peripheral blood. The receptor set was obtained from a man in his forties or fifties with active COVID-19.

This rearrangement joins TRBV7-2 to TRBJ1-4, with D uncertain. Looked up from germline, CDR1 is SGHTA and CDR2 is FQGNSA. Trimming pared 4 bases from V and 6 bases from J, leaving 6 bases between. The CDR3 is 12 amino acids. The CDR3 reads CASSSPYEKLFF. In DNA, the CDR3 is TGTGCCAGCAGCTCCCCCTATGAAAAACTGTTTTTT.

The V and J genes are TRBV5-1 and TRBJ1-1, with 8 positions matching TRBD1. The CDR3 spans 12 residues. Trimming cost V 3 bases and J 5 bases; bases outside gene matches: 0. Germline values: CDR1 SGHRS, CDR2 YFSETQ. This chain's CDR3 is CASSWTGTEAFF. Written as DNA, the CDR3 is TGCGCCAGCAGCTGGACAGGGACTGAAGCTTTCTTT. The full variable domain, rest sourced from reference TRBV5-1 and TRBJ1-1, is KAGVTQTPRYLIKTRGQQVTLSCSPISGHRSVSWYQQTPGQGLQFLFEYFSETQRNKGNFPGRFSGRQFSNSRSEMNVSTLELGDSALYLCASSWTGTEAFFGQGTRLTVV.

The genes are TRBV5-4 and TRBJ1-4; 8 bases match TRBD1. Trimming removed 0 bases from V and 8 bases from J; junction bases left unmatched: 3. CDR1 is SGHNT, CDR2 YYREEE, per germline (reference sequence). The CDR3 is 14 amino acids. CDR3 nucleotides: TGTGCCAGCAGCTTGGGAGGGACAGGAGAAAAACTGTTTTTT. It is translated as CASSLGGTGEKLFF.

This clone showed up just once. This chain joins TRBV2 and TRBJ1-1, with D possibly being TRBD1 (5 bases). This CDR3 is built from 15 residues. Germline CDR1 and CDR2: SNHLY and FYNNEI. V lost 3 bases to trimming and J lost 3 bases, with 14 bases between them. CDR3 loop: CASSERRAGDTEAFF. DNA of the CDR3: TGTGCCAGCAGTGAGAGGCGGGCGGGGGACACTGAAGCTTTCTTT. Full variable domain (rest looked up from reference TRBV2 and TRBJ1-1): EPEVTQTPSHQVTQMGQEVILRCVPISNHLYFYWYRQILGQKVEFLVSFYNNEISEKSEIFDDQFSVERPDGSNFTLKIRSTKLEDSAMYFCASSERRAGDTEAFFGQGTRLTVV.

The rearrangement joins TRBV28 to TRBJ2-5; tentative D call: TRBD1 (6 bases). V lost 0 bases and J 2 bases, leaving 10 bases between the germline ends. There are 15 residues in the CDR3. In germline, CDR1 is MDHEN, CDR2 SYDVKM. CDR3 coding DNA: TGTGCCAGCAGTTTATGGTCAGGGGCACAAGAGACCCAGTACTTC. Protein product: CASSLWSGAQETQYF.

The rearrangement uses TRBV29-1 and TRBJ1-1; TRBD1 agrees at 10 bases. The CDR3 contains 14 residues. The V gene's germline CDR1 is SQVTM and CDR2 ANQGSEA. V lost 4 bases to trimming and J lost 6 bases; unmatched junction nucleotides: 8. The CDR3 loop reads CSVATGTGVPEAFF. CDR3 sequence (DNA): TGCAGCGTTGCTACTGGGACAGGGGTTCCTGAAGCTTTCTTT.

Here the CDR3 DNA reads TGTGCCAGCAGTGCCTTTCTAGCGTTAACCCAAGAGACCCAGTACTTC. Translating gives CASSAFLALTQETQYF. The chain couples TRBV6-4 to TRBJ2-5, with D possibly being TRBD2 (6 bases). The V and J ends lost 4 bases and 1 base respectively, with 16 bases between them. The CDR3 totals 16 residues. Germline loops: CDR1 MRHNA, CDR2 SNTAGT.

V usage is TRBV10-3 and J usage is TRBJ2-7; tentatively, D is TRBD2 (5 bases). Germline V gene sequence: CDR1 ENHRY, CDR2 SYGVKD. V was pared by 0 bases and J by 6 bases, with 15 bases between. CDR3 length: 15 residues. The CDR3 sequence is CAISESRALSAEQYF. In nucleotides, the CDR3 is TGTGCCATCAGTGAGTCGAGGGCACTTAGCGCCGAGCAGTACTTC.